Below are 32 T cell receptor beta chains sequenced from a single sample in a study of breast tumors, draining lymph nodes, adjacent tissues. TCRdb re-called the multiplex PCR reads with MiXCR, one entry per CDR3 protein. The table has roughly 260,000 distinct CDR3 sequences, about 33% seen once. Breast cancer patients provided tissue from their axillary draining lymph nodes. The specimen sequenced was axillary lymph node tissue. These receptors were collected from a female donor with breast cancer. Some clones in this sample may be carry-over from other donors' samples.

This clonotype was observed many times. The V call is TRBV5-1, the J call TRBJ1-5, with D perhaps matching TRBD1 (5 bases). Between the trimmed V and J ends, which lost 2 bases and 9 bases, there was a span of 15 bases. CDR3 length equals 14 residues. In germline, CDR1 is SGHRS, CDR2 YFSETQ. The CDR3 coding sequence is TGCGCCAGCAGCTTTGATAGTGGGGGTTGGCCCCAGCATTTT. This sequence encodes CASSFDSGGWPQHF.

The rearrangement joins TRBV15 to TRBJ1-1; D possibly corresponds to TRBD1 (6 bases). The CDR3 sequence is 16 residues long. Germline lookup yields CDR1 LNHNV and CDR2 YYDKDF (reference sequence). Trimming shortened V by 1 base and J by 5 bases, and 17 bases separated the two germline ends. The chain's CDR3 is CATSRGRGFGGTEAFF. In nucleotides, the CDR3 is TGTGCCACCAGCAGAGGCAGGGGCTTCGGGGGGACTGAAGCTTTCTTT.

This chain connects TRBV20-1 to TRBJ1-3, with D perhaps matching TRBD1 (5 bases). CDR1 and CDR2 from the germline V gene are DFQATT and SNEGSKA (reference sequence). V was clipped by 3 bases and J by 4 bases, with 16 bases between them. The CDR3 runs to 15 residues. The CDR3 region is CSASLAGTVGNTIYF. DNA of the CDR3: TGCAGTGCTAGTCTGGCAGGGACGGTGGGAAACACCATATATTTT.

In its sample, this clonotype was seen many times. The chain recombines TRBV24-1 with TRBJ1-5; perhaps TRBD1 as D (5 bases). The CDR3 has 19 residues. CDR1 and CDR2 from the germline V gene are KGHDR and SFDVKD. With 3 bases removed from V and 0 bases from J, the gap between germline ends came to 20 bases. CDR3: CATSDPPQGPGYSNQPQHF. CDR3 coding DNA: TGTGCCACCAGTGATCCGCCTCAGGGCCCAGGGTATAGCAATCAGCCCCAGCATTTT.

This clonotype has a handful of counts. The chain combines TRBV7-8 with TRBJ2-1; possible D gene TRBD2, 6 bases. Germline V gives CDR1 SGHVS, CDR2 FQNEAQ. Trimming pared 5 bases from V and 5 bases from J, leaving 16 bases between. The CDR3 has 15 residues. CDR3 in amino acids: CASSRRNSGDNEQFF. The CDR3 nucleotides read TGTGCCAGCAGCCGCCGTAATAGCGGAGACAATGAGCAGTTCTTC.

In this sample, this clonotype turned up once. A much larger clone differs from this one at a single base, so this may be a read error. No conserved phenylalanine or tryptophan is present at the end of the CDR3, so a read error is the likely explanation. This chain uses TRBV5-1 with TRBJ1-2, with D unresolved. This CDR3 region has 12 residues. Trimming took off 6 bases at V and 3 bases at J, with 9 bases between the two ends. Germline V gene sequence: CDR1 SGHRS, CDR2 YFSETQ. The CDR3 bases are TGCGCCAGCATCGGACCCGACTATGGCTACACCTCC. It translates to CASIGPDYGYTS.

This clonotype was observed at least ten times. The CDR3 sequence: CASRRGGGETQYF. The CDR3 DNA follows: TGTGCCAGCAGGAGGGGGGGAGGGGAGACCCAGTACTTC. The chain has TRBV6-1 and TRBJ2-5, with D tentatively TRBD2 (7 bases). The V and J ends lost 6 bases and 5 bases respectively, with 13 bases between them. The germline V gene encodes CDR1 MNHNS and CDR2 SASEGT. The length of the CDR3 is 13 residues.

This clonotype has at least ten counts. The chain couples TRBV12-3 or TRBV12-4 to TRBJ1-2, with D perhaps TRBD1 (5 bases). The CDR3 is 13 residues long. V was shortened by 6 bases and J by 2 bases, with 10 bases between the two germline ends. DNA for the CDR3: TGTGCCAGCAGCCCCGGGGGAAACTATGGCTACACCTTC. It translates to CASSPGGNYGYTF.

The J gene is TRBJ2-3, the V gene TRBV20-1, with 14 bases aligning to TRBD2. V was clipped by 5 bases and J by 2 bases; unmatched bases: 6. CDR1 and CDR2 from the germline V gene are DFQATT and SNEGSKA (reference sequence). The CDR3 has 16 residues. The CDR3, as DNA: TGCAGTGCTGACGGGACTAGCGGGAGAGCCACAGATACGCAGTATTTT. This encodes CSADGTSGRATDTQYF.

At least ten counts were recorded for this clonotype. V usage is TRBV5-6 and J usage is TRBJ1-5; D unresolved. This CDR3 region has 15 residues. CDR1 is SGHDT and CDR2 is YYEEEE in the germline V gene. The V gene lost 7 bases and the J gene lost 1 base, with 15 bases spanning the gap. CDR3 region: CASSSRPDSNQPQHF. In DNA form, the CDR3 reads TGTGCCAGCTCCTCTCGCCCGGACAGCAATCAGCCCCAGCATTTT. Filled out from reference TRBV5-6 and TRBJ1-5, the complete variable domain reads DAGVTQSPTHLIKTRGQQVTLRCSPKSGHDTVSWYQQALGQGPQFIFQYYEEEERQRGNFPDRFSGHQFPNYSSELNVNALLLGDSALYLCASSSRPDSNQPQHFGDGTRLSIL.

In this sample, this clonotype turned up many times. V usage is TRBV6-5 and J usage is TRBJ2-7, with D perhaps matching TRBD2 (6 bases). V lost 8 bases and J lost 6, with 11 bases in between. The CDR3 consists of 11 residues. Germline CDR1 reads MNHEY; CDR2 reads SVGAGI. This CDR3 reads CASSVGGEQYF. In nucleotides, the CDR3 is TGTGCCAGCTCGGTGGGGGGCGAGCAGTACTTC.

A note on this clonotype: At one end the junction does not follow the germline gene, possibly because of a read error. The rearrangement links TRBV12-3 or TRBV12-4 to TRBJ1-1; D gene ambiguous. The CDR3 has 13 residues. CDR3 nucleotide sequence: TGTGTCAGCAGTTCCGGGTTGTACACTGAAGCTTTCTTT. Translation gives CVSSSGLYTEAFF.

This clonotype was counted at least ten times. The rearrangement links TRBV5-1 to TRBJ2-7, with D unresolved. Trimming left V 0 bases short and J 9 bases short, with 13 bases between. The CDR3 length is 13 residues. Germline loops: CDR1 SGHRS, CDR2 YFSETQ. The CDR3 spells CASSLAADFGQYF. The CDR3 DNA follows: TGCGCCAGCAGCTTGGCCGCTGACTTTGGGCAGTACTTC.

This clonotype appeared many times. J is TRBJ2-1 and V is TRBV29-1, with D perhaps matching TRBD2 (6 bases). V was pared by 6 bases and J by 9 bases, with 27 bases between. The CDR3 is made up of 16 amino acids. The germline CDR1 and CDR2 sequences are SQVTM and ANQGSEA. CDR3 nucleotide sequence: TGCAGCGTCCCCGCCGTAGGGCTAGCGTTGGGCACTGAGCAGTTCTTC. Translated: CSVPAVGLALGTEQFF.

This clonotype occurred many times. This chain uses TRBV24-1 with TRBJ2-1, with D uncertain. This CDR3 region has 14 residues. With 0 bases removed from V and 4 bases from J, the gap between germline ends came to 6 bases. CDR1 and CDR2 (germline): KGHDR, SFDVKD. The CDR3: CATSDLHSYNEQFF. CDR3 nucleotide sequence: TGTGCCACCAGTGATTTGCACAGTTACAATGAGCAGTTCTTC.

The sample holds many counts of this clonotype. The DNA of the CDR3 is TGTGCCATCAGATCGGTAGGACCAAATAGCAATCAGCCCCAGCATTTT. Amino acids: CAIRSVGPNSNQPQHF. This rearrangement joins TRBV10-3 to TRBJ1-5, with D hard to call. Germline-derived CDR1 and CDR2 are ENHRY and SYGVKD. This CDR3 region has 16 residues. Trimming left V 6 bases short and J 0 bases short, with 15 bases between.

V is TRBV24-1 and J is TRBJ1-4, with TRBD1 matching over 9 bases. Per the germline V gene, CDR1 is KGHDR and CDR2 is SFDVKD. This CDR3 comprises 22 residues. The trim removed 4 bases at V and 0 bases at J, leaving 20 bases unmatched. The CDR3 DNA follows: TGTGCCACCAGTGACCATCACTACTGGGACAGGGAACCGTATGCAACTAATGAAAAACTGTTTTTT. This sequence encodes CATSDHHYWDREPYATNEKLFF.

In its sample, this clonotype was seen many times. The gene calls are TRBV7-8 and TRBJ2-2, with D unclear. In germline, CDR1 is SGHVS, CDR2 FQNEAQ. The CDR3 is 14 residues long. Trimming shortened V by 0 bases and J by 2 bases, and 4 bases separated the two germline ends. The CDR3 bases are TGTGCCAGCAGCTTAGCACTAAACACCGGGGAGCTGTTTTTT. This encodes CASSLALNTGELFF.

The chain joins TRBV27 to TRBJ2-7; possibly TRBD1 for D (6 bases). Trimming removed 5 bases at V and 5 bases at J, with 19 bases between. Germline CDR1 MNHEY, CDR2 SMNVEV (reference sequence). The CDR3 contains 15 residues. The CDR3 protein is CASSQATGDLHEQYF. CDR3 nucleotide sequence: TGTGCCAGCAGTCAAGCGACAGGAGACCTCCACGAGCAGTACTTC.

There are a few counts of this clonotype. This CDR3 is CASRDGGLYEQYF. As DNA, the CDR3 is TGTGCCAGCAGGGACGGAGGTTTGTACGAGCAGTACTTC. V and J are TRBV27 and TRBJ2-7; perhaps TRBD2 as D (5 bases). The CDR3 length is 13 residues. V was clipped by 6 bases and J by 4 bases, with 13 bases between them. CDR1 and CDR2 (germline): MNHEY, SMNVEV (reference sequence).

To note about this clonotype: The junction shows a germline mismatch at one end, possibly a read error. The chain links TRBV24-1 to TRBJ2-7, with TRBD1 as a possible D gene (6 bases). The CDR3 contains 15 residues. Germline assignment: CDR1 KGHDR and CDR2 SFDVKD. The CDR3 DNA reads TGTGCTACCAGTGATCCCAGGGGACGGGTCTTCGAGCAGTACTTC. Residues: CATSDPRGRVFEQYF.

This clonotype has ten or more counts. DNA for the CDR3: TGTGCCAGTAGTACCTCAGGGGGAGGGGGGTCTGGGGCCAACGTCCTGACTTTC. It encodes CASSTSGGGGSGANVLTF. The rearrangement joins TRBV19 to TRBJ2-6, with D perhaps being TRBD1 or TRBD2 (7 bases each). From germline, CDR1 is LNHDA and CDR2 SQIVND (reference sequence). The CDR3 is 18 amino acids. Trimming left V 4 bases short and J 1 base short, with 17 bases between. Complete variable domain (other parts from reference TRBV19 and TRBJ2-6): DGGITQSPKYLFRKEGQNVTLSCEQNLNHDAMYWYRQDPGQGLRLIYYSQIVNDFQKGDIAEGYSVSREKKESFPLTVTSAQKNPTAFYLCASSTSGGGGSGANVLTFGAGSRLTVL.

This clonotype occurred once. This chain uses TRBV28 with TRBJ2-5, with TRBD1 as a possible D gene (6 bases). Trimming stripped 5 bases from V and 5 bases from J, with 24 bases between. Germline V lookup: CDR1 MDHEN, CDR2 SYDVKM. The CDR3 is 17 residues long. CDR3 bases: TGTGCCAGCAGTCCCTCATCTTACCCTCAGGGGACCGAGACCCAGTACTTC. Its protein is CASSPSSYPQGTETQYF.

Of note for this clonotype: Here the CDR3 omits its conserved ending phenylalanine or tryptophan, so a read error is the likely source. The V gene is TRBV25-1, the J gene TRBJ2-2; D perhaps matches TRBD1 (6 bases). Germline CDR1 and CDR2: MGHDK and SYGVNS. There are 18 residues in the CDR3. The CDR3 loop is CASSEEGRGSPNTGELFL. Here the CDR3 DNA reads TGTGCTAGCAGTGAAGAGGGTAGGGGGAGCCCGAACACCGGGGAGCTGTTTCTT.

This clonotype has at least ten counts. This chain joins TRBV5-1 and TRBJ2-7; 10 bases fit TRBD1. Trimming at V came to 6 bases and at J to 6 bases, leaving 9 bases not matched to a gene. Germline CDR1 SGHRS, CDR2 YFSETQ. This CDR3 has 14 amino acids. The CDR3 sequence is CASTYSGTGAEQYF. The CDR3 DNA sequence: TGCGCCAGCACCTATTCCGGGACAGGGGCCGAGCAGTACTTC.

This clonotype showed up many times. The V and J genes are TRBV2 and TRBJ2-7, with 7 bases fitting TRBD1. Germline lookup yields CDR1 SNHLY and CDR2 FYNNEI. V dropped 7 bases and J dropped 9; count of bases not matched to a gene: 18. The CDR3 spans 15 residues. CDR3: CASKERGGQQGRQYF. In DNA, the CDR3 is TGTGCCAGCAAGGAACGTGGGGGACAGCAAGGTCGGCAGTACTTC.

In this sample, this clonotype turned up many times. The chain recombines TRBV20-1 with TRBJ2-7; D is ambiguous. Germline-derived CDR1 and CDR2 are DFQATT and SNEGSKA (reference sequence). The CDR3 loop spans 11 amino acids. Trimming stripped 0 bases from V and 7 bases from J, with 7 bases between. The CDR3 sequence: CSARDLREQYF. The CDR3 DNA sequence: TGCAGTGCTAGAGATCTCCGGGAGCAGTACTTC.

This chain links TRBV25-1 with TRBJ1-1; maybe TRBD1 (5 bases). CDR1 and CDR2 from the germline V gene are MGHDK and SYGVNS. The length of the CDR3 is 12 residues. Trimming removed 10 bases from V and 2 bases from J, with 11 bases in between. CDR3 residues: CATAGGNTEAFF. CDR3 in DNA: TGTGCCACCGCTGGGGGTAACACTGAAGCTTTCTTT. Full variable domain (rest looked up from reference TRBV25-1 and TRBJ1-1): EADIYQTPRYLVIGTGKKITLECSQTMGHDKMYWYQQDPGMELHLIHYSYGVNSTEKGDLSSESTVSRIRTEHFPLTLESARPSHTSQYLCATAGGNTEAFFGQGTRLTVV.

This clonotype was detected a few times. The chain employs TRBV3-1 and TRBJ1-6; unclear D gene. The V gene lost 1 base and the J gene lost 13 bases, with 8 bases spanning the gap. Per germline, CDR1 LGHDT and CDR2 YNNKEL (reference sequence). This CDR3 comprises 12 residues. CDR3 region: CASSQGAGPLHF. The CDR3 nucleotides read TGTGCCAGCAGCCAAGGAGCCGGGCCCCTCCACTTT.

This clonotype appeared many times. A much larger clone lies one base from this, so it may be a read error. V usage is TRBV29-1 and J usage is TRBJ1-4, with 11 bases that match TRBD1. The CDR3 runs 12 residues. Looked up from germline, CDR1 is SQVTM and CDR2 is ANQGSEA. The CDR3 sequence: CSGGQGGEKLVF. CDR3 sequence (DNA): TGCAGCGGGGGACAGGGGGGTGAAAAACTGGTTTTT.

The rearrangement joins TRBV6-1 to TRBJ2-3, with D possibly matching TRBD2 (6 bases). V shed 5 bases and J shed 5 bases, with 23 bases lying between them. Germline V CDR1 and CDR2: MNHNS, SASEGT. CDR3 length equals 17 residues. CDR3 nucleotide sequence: TGTGCCAGCAGTCACCCACGGAGCGGGCCTCTGAAAGATACGCAGTATTTT. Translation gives CASSHPRSGPLKDTQYF.

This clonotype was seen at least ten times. DNA of the CDR3: TGCAGCGTCAGACAGGGGGATTCACCCCTCCACTTT. Translated, it gives CSVRQGDSPLHF. The J gene is TRBJ1-6, the V gene TRBV29-1, with 9 bases that match TRBD1. Trimming took 6 bases from V and 8 from J; bases not matched to a gene: 2. The CDR3 spans 12 residues. CDR1 is SQVTM, CDR2 ANQGSEA, per germline.